The sequence of this TCR beta chain was determined in a study of T cells in Graves' hyperthyroidism and ophthalmopathy. Details on this clonotype: Mismatch with germline at one junction end may stem from a read error.

Blood was sampled at initial diagnosis of hyperthyroidism, prior to onset of any ophthalmopathy symptoms. CDR3 length equals 16 residues. Germline V gene sequence: CDR1 MGHRA, CDR2 YSYEKL. There were TCR beta CDR3 regions amplified from RNA transcripts. TCR CDR3 underwent first-round RT-PCR with the HTBI primer set. TCRdb passed the multiplex PCR reads through MiXCR, listing each CDR3 protein once. The sample holds some 270,000 distinct CDR3 sequences, 10% to 15% seen once. The specimen was blood. V is TRBV4-1 and J is TRBJ2-1, with 8 nucleotides matching TRBD2. The clonotype originates from a woman in her twenties or thirties with Graves' hyperthyroidism that later progressed to Graves' ophthalmopathy. CDR3 amino acids: CASSQDPAGVHNEQFF. In DNA, the CDR3 is TGTGCCAGCAGCCAAGATCCAGCGGGAGTGCACAATGAGCAGTTCTTC.